This T cell receptor beta chain comes out of a study of shared clonotypes between healthy human individuals. The wider study: Donors had three CD4 naive, three CD4 memory, two CD8 naive and one CD8 memory plate apiece.

The assay was carried out at the deep level. Method: immunoSEQ multiplex PCR; TCRdb's copy keeps in-frame clones and lacks some. The sample lists roughly 1,800,000 clones; about 95% were seen once. Naive CD8 cells, CD45RO-negative and positively selected for CCR7, excluded terminally differentiated effector memory CD45RA+ cells. Deletions cut 5 bases from V and 0 bases from J, with 13 bases between. The CDR3 totals 15 residues. Germline values: CDR1 SEHNR, CDR2 FQNEAQ (reference sequence). Specimen: naive CD8+ T cells sorted from blood. The chain joins TRBV7-9 to TRBJ1-1; perhaps TRBD1 as D (6 bases). The receptor comes from a young man in good health. DNA of the CDR3: TGTGCCAGCAGCCCACGGGACACTATGAACACTGAAGCTTTCTTT. Amino acids: CASSPRDTMNTEAFF.